The 26 T cell receptor beta chains below come from one sample, sequenced in a study of cytomegalovirus exposure and HLA in healthy donors. Libraries were prepared by immunoSEQ multiplex PCR; TCRdb keeps only in-frame clonotypes and omits some of them. The sample lists under 400,000 clones, 86% occurring once. Material for sequencing was PBMCs. The receptors here all came from a woman between 18 and 29 years old in good health and CMV-seronegative.

This rearrangement joins TRBV5-1 to TRBJ2-7; a weak D match, TRBD1 (5 bases). Germline CDR1 SGHRS, CDR2 YFSETQ. The V end lost 0 bases, the J end lost 0 bases, and 10 bases lay between the germline ends. The CDR3 runs 15 residues. The CDR3 loop is CASSLGGTGSYEQYF. The CDR3 DNA sequence: TGCGCCAGCAGCTTGGGCGGCACAGGCTCCTACGAGCAGTACTTC.

The rearrangement uses TRBV30 and TRBJ1-1; 9 positions match TRBD1. Germline V gives CDR1 GTSNPN, CDR2 SVGIG (reference sequence). The CDR3 is made up of 13 amino acids. V shed 3 bases, J shed 5 bases, and the junction held 4 bases outside the gene matches. CDR3 nucleotide sequence: TGTGCCTGGAGCGGACAGGGGAGTACTGAAGCTTTCTTT. This encodes CAWSGQGSTEAFF.

This chain joins TRBV7-3 and TRBJ1-5; D unclear. V was cut by 1 base and J by 5 bases, with 15 bases left in between. CDR1 is SGHTA and CDR2 is FQGTGA in the germline V gene. This CDR3 has 16 amino acids. CDR3 bases: TGTGCCAGCAGCTTAAAAGGCCTGGGCTCAGATCAGCCCCAGCATTTT. This codes for CASSLKGLGSDQPQHF.

This clone was seen a few times. The chain recombines TRBV5-4 with TRBJ1-2; D is perhaps TRBD1 (5 bases). CDR3 size: 14 residues. The V gene's germline CDR1 is SGHNT and CDR2 YYREEE (reference sequence). Trimming shortened V by 4 bases and J by 6 bases, and 16 bases separated the two germline ends. The CDR3 DNA is TGTGCCAGCAGCCGAGACTCTCCGGGGGATGGCTACACCTTC. Its translation is CASSRDSPGDGYTF.

The gene calls are TRBV2 and TRBJ1-5, with D hard to call. The length of the CDR3 is 14 residues. Per germline, CDR1 SNHLY and CDR2 FYNNEI. Trimming left V 8 bases short and J 0 bases short, with 11 bases between. The DNA of the CDR3 is TGTGCCAGCGGGCCATTAGGTAGCAATCAGCCCCAGCATTTT. It encodes CASGPLGSNQPQHF.

The rearrangement uses TRBV4-1 and TRBJ2-5; D remains unclear. Germline V gene lookup returns CDR1 MGHRA and CDR2 YSYEKL. V shed 1 base and J shed 5 bases, with 8 bases lying between them. There are 13 residues in the CDR3. The CDR3 region is CASSQAFGETQYF. In DNA form, the CDR3 reads TGCGCCAGCAGCCAAGCGTTCGGGGAGACCCAGTACTTC.

V is TRBV29-1 and J is TRBJ2-1; TRBD2 matches 9 bases. Germline lookup yields CDR1 SQVTM and CDR2 ANQGSEA. CDR3 length equals 18 residues. Trimming cost V 1 base and J 0 bases; bases outside gene matches: 10. The CDR3 DNA follows: TGCAGCGTTGAAGGACTAGCGGAGGGAGAGAGCTCCTACAATGAGCAGTTCTTC. Amino acid sequence: CSVEGLAEGESSYNEQFF.

The chain uses TRBV28 and TRBJ1-2; 10 bases map to TRBD1. The V segment lost 5 bases and the J segment 8 bases; nucleotides outside the gene matches: 8. The CDR3 has 14 amino acids. Per the germline V gene, CDR1 is MDHEN and CDR2 is SYDVKM. The DNA for the CDR3 is TGTGCCAGCAGTGTCACCGGGACAGGGGCGGGCTACACCTTC. Translating gives CASSVTGTGAGYTF.

The DNA for the CDR3 is TGCAGCGCCTCGGACCCTCGGGGTGAGCAGTTCTTC. This sequence encodes CSASDPRGEQFF. The V and J genes are TRBV29-1 and TRBJ2-1, with D perhaps TRBD2 (5 bases). V lost 7 bases, J lost 9 bases, and 16 bases lay in between. The germline V gene encodes CDR1 SQVTM and CDR2 ANQGSEA. CDR3 size: 12 residues.

The genes are TRBV18 and TRBJ2-3; 7 positions match TRBD1. Germline values: CDR1 KGHSH, CDR2 LQKENI. This CDR3 region has 15 residues. After removal of 3 bases from V and 2 bases from J, the junction contained 5 bases not matched to a gene. The CDR3 sequence is CASSPRDRDTDTQYF. Written as DNA, the CDR3 is TGTGCCAGCTCACCCCGAGACAGGGACACAGATACGCAGTATTTT.

CDR3 DNA sequence: TGTGCCAGCAGCTTAGTGCAGCGGGGGAACACCGGGGAGCTGTTTTTT. Protein product: CASSLVQRGNTGELFF. The J gene is TRBJ2-2, the V gene TRBV11-2, with 7 bases that match TRBD2. The CDR3 loop spans 16 amino acids. CDR1 is SGHAT and CDR2 is FQNNGV in the germline V gene. Trimming removed 1 base from V and 1 base from J; junction bases left unmatched: 3.

V usage is TRBV30 and J usage is TRBJ2-3; D is unresolved. CDR1 is GTSNPN, CDR2 SVGIG, per germline (reference sequence). Trimming removed 2 bases from V and 2 bases from J, with 17 bases in between. The CDR3 totals 16 residues. CDR3: CAWSKSSNPFTDTQYF. The CDR3 nucleotides read TGTGCCTGGAGTAAATCCTCTAACCCTTTCACAGATACGCAGTATTTT.

This clone was observed a single time. V usage is TRBV6-1 and J usage is TRBJ1-2; tentative D call: TRBD1 (6 bases). The V gene's germline CDR1 is MNHNS and CDR2 SASEGT. CDR3 length: 13 amino acids. Trimming pared 6 bases from V and 5 bases from J, leaving 13 bases between. CDR3 protein: CASSWEGGYGYTF. DNA of the CDR3: TGTGCCAGCAGCTGGGAGGGGGGGTATGGCTACACCTTC.

V usage is TRBV4-1 and J usage is TRBJ2-7; D might be TRBD2 (5 bases). Trimming removed 9 bases at V and 1 base at J, with 13 bases between. Germline V gene lookup returns CDR1 MGHRA and CDR2 YSYEKL. This CDR3 comprises 13 residues. In DNA, the CDR3 is TGCGCCAGTTCCCCGGGGTCATCCTACGAGCAGTACTTC. This codes for CASSPGSSYEQYF.

The chain combines TRBV27 with TRBJ2-7; 9 nucleotides match TRBD1. The V and J ends lost 6 bases and 4 bases, in that order; junction bases with no gene match: 7. The length of the CDR3 is 14 residues. Looked up from germline, CDR1 is MNHEY and CDR2 is SMNVEV (reference sequence). CDR3 nucleotide sequence: TGTGCCAGCAGGCCAAGGGACAGGGAGTACGAGCAGTACTTC. As protein: CASRPRDREYEQYF.

The chain is built from TRBV27 and TRBJ2-5; D not resolved. CDR1 and CDR2 from the germline V gene are MNHEY and SMNVEV (reference sequence). The CDR3 is 13 residues long. With 2 bases removed from V and 9 bases from J, the gap between germline ends came to 13 bases. CDR3 protein: CASSLGQTTPQYF. The CDR3, as DNA: TGTGCCAGCAGTTTAGGGCAGACAACGCCCCAGTACTTC.

This chain joins TRBV29-1 and TRBJ2-2, with 9 positions matching TRBD2. The CDR3 sequence is 14 residues long. Germline CDR1 is SQVTM and CDR2 is ANQGSEA. Trimming took 4 bases from V and 8 from J; bases not matched to a gene: 8. The CDR3 sequence is CSVGLAEMGGELFF. The CDR3 DNA sequence: TGCAGCGTTGGACTAGCGGAGATGGGAGGGGAGCTGTTTTTT.

CDR3 region: CASSLGSGLNQPQHF. Here the CDR3 DNA reads TGTGCCAGCAGCTTAGGGTCCGGGTTAAATCAGCCCCAGCATTTT. The rearrangement uses TRBV7-2 and TRBJ1-5; D gene ambiguous. This CDR3 has 15 amino acids. V lost 1 base, J lost 4 bases, and 11 bases lay in between. The germline V gene encodes CDR1 SGHTA and CDR2 FQGNSA.

The chain carries TRBV27 and TRBJ1-1, with D possibly TRBD1 on 5 matching bases. The CDR3 totals 17 residues. Trimming cost V 5 bases and J 5 bases, with 24 bases left between them. CDR1 is MNHEY, CDR2 SMNVEV, per germline (reference sequence). CDR3: CASSPPPRVKIETEAFF. The CDR3 DNA reads as TGTGCCAGCAGTCCTCCTCCCAGGGTGAAGATCGAAACTGAAGCTTTCTTT.

This chain links TRBV7-8 with TRBJ1-1; TRBD1 agrees at 9 bases. J was trimmed by 5 bases and V by 5 bases; bases with no gene match: 9. CDR1 SGHVS and CDR2 FQNEAQ come from the germline V gene. The CDR3 spans 15 residues. CDR3 nucleotide sequence: TGTGCCAGCAGCCCGGCCACAGGGGGCGGGACTGAAGCTTTCTTT. It codes for CASSPATGGGTEAFF.

The chain links TRBV29-1 to TRBJ2-2; TRBD2 matches 9 bases. V lost 5 bases and J lost 2; bases outside the gene matches: 6. The CDR3 totals 15 residues. Looked up from germline, CDR1 is SQVTM and CDR2 is ANQGSEA. The DNA for the CDR3 is TGCAGCGTTCGGGGGCTAGCGGGAAACACCGGGGAGCTGTTTTTT. This codes for CSVRGLAGNTGELFF.

This rearrangement joins TRBV6-1 to TRBJ1-1; 7 nucleotides line up with TRBD1. Losses at the gene ends were 7 bases for V and 4 bases for J; bases not matched to a gene: 6. There are 13 residues in the CDR3. Germline V gives CDR1 MNHNS, CDR2 SASEGT. Written as DNA, the CDR3 is TGTGCCAGCACTCTAACAGGGGCCACTGAAGCTTTCTTT. It yields the protein CASTLTGATEAFF.

The gene calls are TRBV11-2 and TRBJ2-7; D is unresolved. V was pared by 2 bases and J by 0 bases, with 8 bases between. The CDR3 extends over 14 amino acids. CDR1 is SGHAT, CDR2 FQNNGV, per germline. CDR3 DNA sequence: TGTGCCAGCAGCTTATCACGGAGCTCCTACGAGCAGTACTTC. It codes for CASSLSRSSYEQYF.

The DNA of the CDR3 is TGTGCCAGCAGCCGGCATACCGGGTACACCGGGGAGCTGTTTTTT. Its protein product is CASSRHTGYTGELFF. The V and J genes are TRBV28 and TRBJ2-2, with D hard to call. Germline V gene data show CDR1 as MDHEN and CDR2 as SYDVKM. Trimming took 6 bases from V and 3 from J, leaving 14 bases between them. The CDR3 totals 15 residues.

CDR3 sequence: CATYPTSNHEQYF. CDR3 sequence (DNA): TGTGCCACCTACCCGACTAGCAATCACGAGCAGTACTTC. This chain uses TRBV18 with TRBJ2-7, with 7 bases aligning to TRBD2. The V segment lost 10 bases and the J segment 5 bases; nucleotides outside the gene matches: 11. The CDR3 extends over 13 amino acids. Germline CDR1 reads KGHSH; CDR2 reads LQKENI.

The CDR3 DNA reads TGTGCCAGCAGCCTTTCACAGGGGAGGCCGAACACTGAAGCTTTCTTT. This codes for CASSLSQGRPNTEAFF. The chain has TRBV5-4 and TRBJ1-1; 7 bases are shared with TRBD1. This CDR3 has 16 amino acids. The germline V gene has CDR1 SGHNT and CDR2 YYREEE (reference sequence). The V gene end was trimmed by 4 bases and the J gene end by 1 base; junction bases not matched to a gene: 10.